One and the same sample provided the 27 T cell receptor beta chains below, sequenced in a study of T cells in women clearing cervical HPV infection. Libraries were prepared by immunoSEQ multiplex PCR; TCRdb keeps only in-frame clonotypes and omits some of them. This listing includes some 37,000 clones. Material for sequencing was blood buffy coat. These receptors came from a woman between 18 and 70 years old with a cervical HPV16 infection that either progressed to CIN3+ or cleared (not recorded which).

A remark on this clone: The DNA ends 3 residues before the CDR3 does, and the rest of the CDR3 is filled in from the germline J gene. The chain recombines TRBV20-1 with TRBJ2-7, with D tentatively TRBD1 (5 bases). Germline CDR1 DFQATT, CDR2 SNEGSKA (reference sequence). Trimming stripped 7 bases from V and 5 bases from J, with 12 bases between. CDR3 length: 11 residues. CDR3 DNA, as far as it was read: TGCAGTGGAAAGCAGGGAAACGAG. Translated, it gives CSGKQGNE. The whole CDR3 reads CSGKQGNEQYF.

Details on this clone: Read coverage stops 3 residues before the CDR3 terminus; the germline J gene supplies the remainder. V usage is TRBV7-2 and J usage is TRBJ2-4; TRBD1 matches at 9 bases. This CDR3 comprises 15 residues. CDR1 is SGHTA, CDR2 FQGNSA, per germline. V trimming: 5 bases; J trimming: 3 bases; junction bases outside the gene matches: 5. Incomplete CDR3 DNA: TGTGCCAGCAGCCTGGGGGACAGGGACAAAAACATT. It specifies CASSLGDRDKNI. The complete CDR3 sequence is CASSLGDRDKNIQYF. The whole variable domain, filled in from reference TRBV7-2 and TRBJ2-4, reads GAGVSQSPSNKVTEKGKDVELRCDPISGHTALYWYRQSLGQGLEFLIYFQGNSAPDKSGLPSDRFSAERTGGSVSTLTIQRTQQEDSAVYLCASSLGDRDKNIQYFGAGTRLSVL.

With regard to this clone: Coverage ceases 3 residues before the CDR3 finishes, and the germline J gene fills in the end. The chain is built from TRBV27 and TRBJ2-3; 11 bases align to TRBD2. Germline CDR1 and CDR2: MNHEY and SMNVEV (reference sequence). With 1 base clipped from V and 0 bases from J, the junction kept 6 bases outside the gene matches. The CDR3 totals 18 residues. The CDR3 loop is CASSLYSGGAISTDTQYF. The CDR3 DNA, read in part, is TGTGCCAGCAGTTTATATAGCGGGGGGGCGATTAGCACAGATACG.

A remark on this clone: The read terminates 3 residues ahead of where the CDR3 ends, so the germline J gene completes it. V and J are TRBV7-7 and TRBJ2-3, with TRBD2 as a possible D gene (7 bases). The CDR3 is made up of 15 amino acids. From germline, CDR1 is SSHAT and CDR2 FNYEAQ (reference sequence). The CDR3 region is CASSPGGGVQETQYF. The sequenced part of the CDR3 DNA is TGTGCCAGCAGCCCTGGGGGGGGCGTACAAGAGACG.

A remark on this clone: The read falls 3 residues short of the CDR3 end, and the missing part is taken from the germline J gene. The gene calls are TRBV4-2 and TRBJ2-5; D is possibly TRBD1 (6 bases). Germline V gene sequence: CDR1 LGHNA, CDR2 YNFKEQ. The CDR3 contains 18 residues. V was pared by 0 bases and J by 2 bases, with 19 bases between. The CDR3 sequence: CASSQESARGRGQETQYF. The sequenced CDR3 bases are TGTGCCAGCAGCCAAGAGTCGGCCAGGGGTCGCGGGCAAGAGACC.

As concerns this clone: The CDR3 goes on 3 residues after the read ends, and that part is filled in from the germline J gene. The rearrangement uses TRBV7-2 and TRBJ2-3, with TRBD2 matching over 10 bases. The CDR3 totals 15 residues. CDR1 and CDR2 (germline): SGHTA, FQGNSA. With V trimmed by 4 bases and J by 4 bases, 5 bases remained unmatched. Incomplete CDR3 DNA: TGTGCCAGCAGCTCTCTAGCGGGGGCCCCAGATACG. Residues: CASSSLAGAPDT. The entire CDR3 is CASSSLAGAPDTQYF.

Notes on this clone: With the read ending 3 residues before the CDR3 end, the germline J gene is used to fill in that end. This sequence joins TRBV20-1 and TRBJ2-7; 8 bases line up with TRBD1. The V and J ends lost 5 bases and 3 bases, in that order; junction bases with no gene match: 12. Germline V gene sequence: CDR1 DFQATT, CDR2 SNEGSKA (reference sequence). This CDR3 has 15 amino acids. CDR3 sequence: CSALGQGVSLYEQYF. The CDR3 bases that were read are TGCAGTGCTTTAGGACAGGGCGTCTCCCTCTACGAG.

About this clone itself: The read finishes 3 residues shy of the CDR3 end, and the germline J gene is used to complete it. The chain uses TRBV4-2 and TRBJ1-5; D call uncertain. The CDR3 length is 14 residues. The germline gives CDR1 LGHNA, CDR2 YNFKEQ. V dropped 0 bases and J dropped 6 bases, with 9 bases sitting between them. CDR3 DNA, as far as it was read: TGTGCCAGCAGCCAAGATCGGGGTGGTCAGCCC. Amino acids: CASSQDRGGQP. The CDR3, in full, reads CASSQDRGGQPQHF.

For this clone: The sequence runs out 3 residues before the end of the CDR3; the remainder is reconstructed from the germline J gene. This chain joins TRBV20-1 and TRBJ2-1; 11 nucleotides line up with TRBD2. Trimming removed 3 bases from V and 8 bases from J; junction bases left unmatched: 9. The germline gives CDR1 DFQATT, CDR2 SNEGSKA (reference sequence). CDR3 length equals 15 residues. The DNA read from the CDR3 is TGCAGTGCTAGTAAGGATAGCGGGGGGGCTTATGAG. Its translation: CSASKDSGGAYE. The entire CDR3 protein is CSASKDSGGAYEQFF.

In regard to this clone: The CDR3 goes on 3 residues after the read ends, and that part is filled in from the germline J gene. V is TRBV7-9 and J is TRBJ1-5; D ambiguous. The V and J ends lost 5 bases and 4 bases respectively, with 6 bases between them. The CDR3 is 12 residues long. Per the germline V gene, CDR1 is SEHNR and CDR2 is FQNEAQ (reference sequence). The CDR3 spells CASSDGNQPQHF. CDR3 bases read: TGTGCCAGCAGCGACGGGAATCAGCCC.

With respect to this clone: Read coverage stops 3 residues before the CDR3 terminus; the germline J gene supplies the remainder. The rearrangement links TRBV19 to TRBJ1-2; 7 positions agree with TRBD1. The CDR3 runs 16 residues. CDR1 is LNHDA, CDR2 SQIVND, per germline (reference sequence). With 5 bases clipped from V and 2 bases from J, the junction kept 11 bases outside the gene matches. CDR3 residues: CASSPRGQRNNYGYTF. The CDR3 bases that were read are TGTGCCAGTAGTCCTCGGGGACAGCGCAACAACTATGGC.

As regards this clone: The read terminates 3 residues before the CDR3 end, so the remaining end is supplied by the germline J gene. The chain combines TRBV14 with TRBJ1-4; D is unresolved. V lost 4 bases to trimming and J lost 2 bases, with 8 bases between them. The length of the CDR3 is 14 residues. Looked up from germline, CDR1 is SGHDN and CDR2 is FVKESK. CDR3 amino acids: CASSRRGTNEKLFF. The part of the CDR3 DNA that was read is TGTGCCAGCAGCCGCCGAGGGACTAATGAAAAA. Full variable domain (outside the CDR3, taken from reference TRBV14 and TRBJ1-4): EAGVTQFPSHSVIEKGQTVTLRCDPISGHDNLYWYRRVMGKEIKFLLHFVKESKQDESGMPNNRFLAERTGGTYSTLKVQPAELEDSGVYFCASSRRGTNEKLFFGSGTQLSVL.

A remark on this clone: The read is 3 residues too short to cover the CDR3 end, so that end is filled in from the germline J gene. This chain uses TRBV2 with TRBJ1-5, with 8 bases that match TRBD1. The junction had 7 bases not matched to a gene; V was cut back by 6 bases and J by 6 bases. CDR1 is SNHLY and CDR2 is FYNNEI in the germline V gene. The CDR3 has 14 amino acids. The CDR3 region is CASRRTGTSQPQHF. Partial CDR3 DNA: TGTGCCAGCAGGAGGACAGGGACAAGTCAGCCC. The full variable domain, in which reference TRBV2 and TRBJ1-5 provide the parts outside the CDR3, is EPEVTQTPSHQVTQMGQEVILRCVPISNHLYFYWYRQILGQKVEFLVSFYNNEISEKSEIFDDQFSVERPDGSNFTLKIRSTKLEDSAMYFCASRRTGTSQPQHFGDGTRLSIL.

A note on this clone: The CDR3 end falls 3 residues outside the read, so it is completed with the germline J gene. The J gene is TRBJ2-3, the V gene TRBV5-4; 7 nucleotides line up with TRBD1. J was trimmed by 5 bases and V by 3 bases; bases with no gene match: 3. The CDR3 runs to 13 residues. The germline gives CDR1 SGHNT, CDR2 YYREEE (reference sequence). CDR3 DNA (partial): TGTGCCAGCAGCTGGGACAGTCAAGATACG. Protein sequence: CASSWDSQDT. The full CDR3 protein reads CASSWDSQDTQYF.

Concerning this clone itself: The CDR3 end lies 3 residues beyond the end of the read and is filled in from the germline J gene. The chain uses TRBV6-2 or TRBV6-3 and TRBJ2-3, with 10 bases aligning to TRBD1. The CDR3 consists of 15 residues. Germline CDR1 reads MNHEY; CDR2 reads SVGEGT. V lost 5 bases to trimming and J lost 6 bases; unmatched junction nucleotides: 8. CDR3 amino acids: CASSARQGARDTQYF. The part of the CDR3 DNA that was read is TGTGCCAGCAGTGCCCGACAGGGGGCGAGGGATACG.

Of note for this clone: The read gets to within 3 residues of the CDR3 end, and the germline J gene fills in the rest. The chain has TRBV7-2 and TRBJ1-2, with unresolved D. The CDR3 runs to 11 residues. CDR1 SGHTA and CDR2 FQGNSA come from the germline V gene. The sequenced part of the CDR3 DNA is TGTGCCAGCAGCGCCGCCTACGAC. Protein product: CASSAAYD. The entire CDR3 sequence reads CASSAAYDYTF.

Comment on this clone: With the read ending 3 residues before the CDR3 end, the germline J gene is used to fill in that end. The chain uses TRBV5-1 and TRBJ2-3; a possible D gene is TRBD2 (5 bases). V lost 0 bases and J lost 0, with 14 bases in between. The germline gives CDR1 SGHRS, CDR2 YFSETQ. The CDR3 covers 17 residues. CDR3 bases read: TGCGCCAGCAGCTTGGGGGATGGACTTTCTAGCACAGATACG. Amino acids: CASSLGDGLSSTDT. The whole CDR3 region reads CASSLGDGLSSTDTQYF.

A remark on this clone: From the germline J gene comes the end of the CDR3, since the read stops 3 residues before it. The chain has TRBV19 and TRBJ1-5; 8 bases are a match to TRBD1. V lost 5 bases and J lost 5; bases outside the gene matches: 2. CDR1 and CDR2 from the germline V gene are LNHDA and SQIVND (reference sequence). This CDR3 region has 13 residues. CDR3 DNA, as far as it was read: TGTGCCAGTAGTTTGACAGGGGATCAGCCC. Protein: CASSLTGDQP. The whole CDR3 is CASSLTGDQPQHF.

With regard to this clone: The read ends 3 residues early relative to the CDR3; the germline J gene fills the gap. J is TRBJ1-6 and V is TRBV2; 8 bases are a match to TRBD1. The germline gives CDR1 SNHLY, CDR2 FYNNEI. Trimming removed 2 bases from V and 9 bases from J; junction bases left unmatched: 6. The CDR3 runs to 15 residues. The CDR3 reads CASSELGQGSSPLHF. Incomplete CDR3 DNA: TGTGCCAGCAGTGAACTCGGACAGGGCTCTTCACCC.

A word on this clone: With the read ending 3 residues before the CDR3 end, the germline J gene is used to fill in that end. The chain uses TRBV20-1 and TRBJ1-2; D gene ambiguous. CDR1 and CDR2 from the germline V gene are DFQATT and SNEGSKA (reference sequence). The CDR3 totals 15 residues. The CDR3: CSASISGVNYVGYTF. The sequenced part of the CDR3 DNA is TGCAGTGCTAGTATTTCGGGTGTTAACTATGTAGGC.

A note on this clone: The missing CDR3 end, 3 residues past where the read stops, is filled in from the germline J gene. The chain links TRBV20-1 to TRBJ1-1, with TRBD1 identical over 10 bases. CDR1 and CDR2 (germline): DFQATT, SNEGSKA (reference sequence). The length of the CDR3 is 12 residues. This chain's CDR3 is CSAPGQGDAAFF. CDR3 DNA (partial): TGCAGTGCCCCCGGACAGGGGGATGCA.

Concerning this clone: The read gets to within 3 residues of the CDR3 end, and the germline J gene fills in the rest. The chain joins TRBV19 to TRBJ2-4; tentative D call: TRBD2 (6 bases). The CDR3 loop spans 15 amino acids. CDR1 is LNHDA and CDR2 is SQIVND in the germline V gene (reference sequence). CDR3 loop: CASSKWAGPDYGQYF. The sequenced part of the CDR3 DNA is TGTGCCAGTAGTAAATGGGCAGGCCCGGACTATGGT.

A remark on this clone: The read is 3 residues too short to cover the CDR3 end, so that end is filled in from the germline J gene. The chain combines TRBV7-8 with TRBJ2-5; no clear D. The germline CDR1 and CDR2 sequences are SGHVS and FQNEAQ. This CDR3 has 14 amino acids. V was trimmed by 5 bases and J by 5 bases, leaving 15 bases between them. CDR3 residues: CASSPTTISETQYF. Incomplete CDR3 DNA: TGTGCCAGCAGCCCAACTACCATCTCGGAGACC.

Details on this clone: The read halts 3 residues ahead of the CDR3 end, with the missing end drawn from the germline J gene. The chain carries TRBV11-2 and TRBJ2-3; TRBD1 is a possible D gene (6 bases). CDR1 and CDR2 (germline): SGHAT, FQNNGV. With 1 base removed from V and 6 bases from J, the gap between germline ends came to 8 bases. The CDR3 is 13 amino acids. This CDR3 is CASSLVRGDTQYF. The part of the CDR3 DNA that was read is TGTGCCAGCAGCTTAGTTAGGGGGGATACG.

As regards this clone: The read ends 3 residues early relative to the CDR3; the germline J gene fills the gap. The J gene is TRBJ1-2, the V gene TRBV18; no clear D. Germline CDR1 is KGHSH and CDR2 is LQKENI. The CDR3 contains 16 residues. The CDR3 bases that were read are TGTGCCAGCTCTAGCCCGTACAAGGAGCCTGAACTAGGC. Translated: CASSSPYKEPELG. The CDR3 in its entirety is CASSSPYKEPELGYTF.

On this clone itself: The read halts 3 residues ahead of the CDR3 end, with the missing end drawn from the germline J gene. The chain carries TRBV19 and TRBJ1-5, with 10 bases fitting TRBD1. The germline gives CDR1 LNHDA, CDR2 SQIVND (reference sequence). Trimming removed 7 bases from V and 6 bases from J; junction bases left unmatched: 6. This CDR3 spans 14 amino acids. Partial CDR3 DNA: TGTGCCAGTAAGAAGACAGGGGGCCTTCAGCCC. Translating gives CASKKTGGLQP. The complete CDR3 reads CASKKTGGLQPQHF.

As regards this clone: Read sequence stops 3 residues before the CDR3 end, and the germline J gene provides the missing end. The gene calls are TRBV2 and TRBJ2-2; D is perhaps TRBD1 (6 bases). This CDR3 is 15 amino acids long. Germline CDR1 is SNHLY and CDR2 is FYNNEI. The V end lost 2 bases, the J end lost 0 bases, and 7 bases lay between the germline ends. The CDR3 DNA, read in part, is TGTGCCAGCAGTGAACAGGGGCCGAACACCGGGGAG. Amino acids: CASSEQGPNTGE. The entire CDR3 protein reads CASSEQGPNTGELFF. Using reference TRBV2 and TRBJ2-2 for the parts outside the CDR3, the full variable domain is EPEVTQTPSHQVTQMGQEVILRCVPISNHLYFYWYRQILGQKVEFLVSFYNNEISEKSEIFDDQFSVERPDGSNFTLKIRSTKLEDSAMYFCASSEQGPNTGELFFGEGSRLTVL.